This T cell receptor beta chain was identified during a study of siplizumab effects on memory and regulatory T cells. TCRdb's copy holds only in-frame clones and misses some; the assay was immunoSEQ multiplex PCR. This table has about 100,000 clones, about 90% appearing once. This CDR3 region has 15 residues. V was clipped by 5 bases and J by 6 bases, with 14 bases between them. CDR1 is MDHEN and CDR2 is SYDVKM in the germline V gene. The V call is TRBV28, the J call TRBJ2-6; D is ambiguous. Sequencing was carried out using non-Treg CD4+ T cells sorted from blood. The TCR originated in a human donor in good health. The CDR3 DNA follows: TGTGCCAGCAGTCCCCTCTACGGAGAGGCCAACGTCCTGACTTTC. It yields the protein CASSPLYGEANVLTF.